The clone carrying this T cell receptor beta chain occurred a few times. Antigen unknown. These data originate in a study of T cell repertoires in cytomegalovirus infection. Study observations and caveats: Public TCR beta family frequency separated CMV-and-HLA carriers, including in an independent cohort.

Each CDR3 protein gets one entry after TCRdb re-called the reads with MiXCR. The sample includes hundreds of thousands of distinct CDR3 sequences, around 35% of them seen just once. Germline V gives CDR1 MNHEY, CDR2 SMNVEV (reference sequence). The CDR3 covers 17 residues. The V and J ends lost 6 bases and 1 base respectively, with 20 bases between them. The sample in question was cultured PBMCs, obtained from culture after CMV antigen stimulation. J is TRBJ2-3 and V is TRBV27, with a weak D call TRBD2 (6 bases). The TCR originated in a human donor in good health (CMV status not recorded). Some clones in this sample may be carry-over from other donors' samples. CDR3 region: CASSLTIPGGGTDTQYF. Written as DNA, the CDR3 is TGTGCCAGCAGCCTTACCATTCCAGGCGGGGGCACAGATACGCAGTATTTT.